The rows below give T cell receptor beta chains drawn from one sample of a study of cytomegalovirus exposure and HLA in healthy donors. Assay: immunoSEQ multiplex PCR; the TCRdb copy retains only in-frame clones and omits some. The table lists under 200,000 clones, around 80% of them singletons. Sequenced: PBMCs. The receptors stem from a man between 35 and 55 years old in good health and CMV-seropositive. The CDR3 runs from the conserved cysteine through the conserved F or W. A D gene is named only where the DNA matches it firmly. Not every row has a clone size; where given, it reads once, few, many or a size class.

j_call	v_call	d_call	clone_size	cdr3_nt	cdr3_aa
TRBJ2-7	TRBV7-2	-	once	TGTGCCAGCAGCTTCACCTCAGGGATCGAGCAGTACTTC	CASSFTSGIEQYF
TRBJ2-2	TRBV10-3	-	-	TGTGCCATCAGTGATACAGGGCTAGGGACCGGGGAGCTGTTTTTT	CAISDTGLGTGELFF
TRBJ2-1	TRBV7-9	-	-	TGTGCCAGCAGCTCCAGGCAGAAGTACAATGAGCAGTTCTTC	CASSSRQKYNEQFF
TRBJ2-7	TRBV6-6	TRBD2	-	TGTGCCAGCAGCACAAGTTCGGGAGGGCCTCAAGAGCAGTACTTC	CASSTSSGGPQEQYF
TRBJ2-2	TRBV6-5	TRBD1	-	TGTGCCAGCATCCCCGACAGGGGGAACACCGGGGAGCTGTTTTTT	CASIPDRGNTGELFF
TRBJ1-1	TRBV19	-	few	TGTGCCAGTAGTACCCCAGGCATGAACACTGAAGCTTTCTTT	CASSTPGMNTEAFF
TRBJ2-6	TRBV19	-	-	TGTGCCAGTAGTATGTTACGGGCTGGGGCCAACGTCCTGACTTTC	CASSMLRAGANVLTF
TRBJ2-5	TRBV5-1	TRBD2	-	TGCGCCAGCTTCTTGGCTAGCGGCCAAGAGACCCAGTACTTC	CASFLASGQETQYF
TRBJ1-5	TRBV19	TRBD1	-	TGTGCCAGTAGTTACAGGGGGCTCTTGCAGCCCCAGCATTTT	CASSYRGLLQPQHF
TRBJ1-4	TRBV27	TRBD1	-	TGTGCCAGCAGCAGGGGGGATGAAAAACTGTTTTTT	CASSRGDEKLFF
TRBJ1-4	TRBV4-2	-	-	TGTGCCAGCAGCCAAGATTTTCGGGTCAGCAGTAGACTGTTTTTT	CASSQDFRVSSRLFF
TRBJ2-7	TRBV7-8	TRBD1	-	TGTGCCAGCAGCGCAAGGGACAGGATCGAATCATACGAGCAGTACTTC	CASSARDRIESYEQYF
TRBJ2-7	TRBV5-1	TRBD1	-	TGCGCCAGCAGTAGGGGGCAGGGTCTCTACGAGCAGTACTTC	CASSRGQGLYEQYF
TRBJ2-1	TRBV7-2	TRBD2	-	TGTGCCAGCAGCCCCGGTAGCGGGAGGGCCGGGTTCTTC	CASSPGSGRAGFF
TRBJ2-7	TRBV29-1	TRBD1	-	TGCAGCGTTGAAGAAACAGGGGGGAAGGACGAGCAGTACTTC	CSVEETGGKDEQYF
TRBJ1-2	TRBV6-4	-	-	TGTGCCAGCAGTGACACAGGGATTTATGGCTACACCTTC	CASSDTGIYGYTF
TRBJ2-7	TRBV4-2	TRBD1	-	TGTGCCAGCAGCCAAGGGACAGGCATCGGAAGCGAGCAGTACTTC	CASSQGTGIGSEQYF
TRBJ2-7	TRBV7-9	-	-	TGTGCCAGCAGCTTACTCCTCGACGAGCAGTACTTC	CASSLLLDEQYF
TRBJ2-3	TRBV6-4	-	few	TGTGCCAGCAGTGTGGGGCCCGGCACAGATACGCAGTATTTT	CASSVGPGTDTQYF
TRBJ2-7	TRBV7-8	-	-	TGTGCCAGCAACTTAAGACAGGCCTACGAGCAGTACTTC	CASNLRQAYEQYF
TRBJ2-1	TRBV5-1	-	-	TGCGCCAGCAGCCGGGGGGCGCCGAGCTCCTACAATGAGCAGTTCTTC	CASSRGAPSSYNEQFF
TRBJ1-1	TRBV6-6	-	-	TGTGCCAGCGCCAGGGACACCGCTGAAGCTTTCTTT	CASARDTAEAFF
TRBJ1-6	TRBV6-1	TRBD1	-	TGTGCCATCAACAGGGGGCTAGTCTATAATTCACCCCTCCACTTT	CAINRGLVYNSPLHF
TRBJ1-2	TRBV6-5	-	few	TGTGCCAGCAGCCCCGCTGGGGCCCCAGCTGTTGGCTACACCTTC	CASSPAGAPAVGYTF
TRBJ1-1	TRBV2	-	-	TGTGCCAGCAGGGTATCGGGGAACACTGAAGCTTTCTTT	CASRVSGNTEAFF
TRBJ1-1	TRBV19	-	-	TGTGCCAGTAGGAGACTGATTTATGCTGAGGAAGCTTTCTTT	CASRRLIYAEEAFF
TRBJ1-2	TRBV29-1	TRBD1	-	TGCAGCGTCCTAGGCGGACAGGGAGTTGGAGATGGCTACACCTTC	CSVLGGQGVGDGYTF
TRBJ1-4	TRBV2	TRBD1	-	TGTGCCAGCAGTGAAGGGGACAGGGGATGGTTGAGTGAAAAACTGTTTTTT	CASSEGDRGWLSEKLFF
TRBJ1-3	TRBV2	-	-	TGTGCCAGCAGTGAGGGCGGGGGGACTGGAAACACCATATATTTT	CASSEGGGTGNTIYF
TRBJ2-3	TRBV9	-	-	TGTGCCAGCAGCGTAGGGGGCGGACAATCATCGGGCACAGATACGCAGTATTTT	CASSVGGGQSSGTDTQYF
TRBJ1-2	TRBV20-1	TRBD1	-	TGCAGTGCTAGGGACAGGGATGGCTACACCTTC	CSARDRDGYTF
TRBJ1-4	TRBV19	TRBD1	-	TGTGCCAGTTCGGGACAGGGGGCGTTTGATGAAAAACTGTTTTTT	CASSGQGAFDEKLFF
TRBJ1-1	TRBV6-5	TRBD1	-	TGTGCCAGCAGTCTTCGACAGGGGCGCACTGAAGCTTTCTTT	CASSLRQGRTEAFF
TRBJ2-7	TRBV5-1	TRBD2	-	TGCGCCAGCAGTTCGGGACTAGCGGGGGCTTCCTACGAGCAGTACTTC	CASSSGLAGASYEQYF
TRBJ2-1	TRBV27	TRBD2	once	TGTGCCAGCAGACTTCCGGGAGGGATCAATGAGCAGTTCTTC	CASRLPGGINEQFF
TRBJ2-6	TRBV19	TRBD1	-	TGTGCCAGTAGTATAGGAGGGGGACAGGGGGCCTACTCTGGGGCCAACGTCCTGACTTTC	CASSIGGGQGAYSGANVLTF
TRBJ2-1	TRBV4-2	-	-	TGTGCCAGCAGCCAAGTAGCCGGGAGCCAAGGCTACAATGAGCAGTTCTTC	CASSQVAGSQGYNEQFF